The present T cell receptor beta chain was sequenced within a study of T cell repertoires in cytomegalovirus infection. Across the whole study: Selected CMV epitopes included recently identified HLA-C-restricted ones as well as well-studied HLA-B-restricted ones. Matching HLA type and CMV infection were both indicated by public TCR beta signatures. Broader study findings: It was HLA-C-restricted CMV-specific TCR beta clonotypes that dominated the response ex vivo. Totalled public TCR beta family frequency picked out people who carried CMV plus the relevant HLA.

Looked up from germline, CDR1 is KGHSH and CDR2 is LQKENI. The CDR3 is made up of 15 amino acids. V trimming: 5 bases; J trimming: 4 bases; junction bases outside the gene matches: 7. Comment on this clonotype: Its target is unknown.

In TCRdb, the reads were re-called with MiXCR into one record per CDR3 protein. This sample carries about 830,000 distinct CDR3 sequences, less than 35% of them seen once, and the ten largest clones take roughly an eighth. The input for sequencing was cultured CD8+ T cells from PBMCs, taken from culture after CMV antigen stimulation. The rearrangement joins TRBV18 to TRBJ2-1; 8 bases line up with TRBD2. The source of this sequence is a human donor in good health (CMV status not recorded). Some clones in this sample may be carry-over from other donors' samples. DNA of the CDR3: TGTGCCAGCTCAACAAGCGGGGGCCGTTACAATGAGCAGTTCTTC. It codes for CASSTSGGRYNEQFF.